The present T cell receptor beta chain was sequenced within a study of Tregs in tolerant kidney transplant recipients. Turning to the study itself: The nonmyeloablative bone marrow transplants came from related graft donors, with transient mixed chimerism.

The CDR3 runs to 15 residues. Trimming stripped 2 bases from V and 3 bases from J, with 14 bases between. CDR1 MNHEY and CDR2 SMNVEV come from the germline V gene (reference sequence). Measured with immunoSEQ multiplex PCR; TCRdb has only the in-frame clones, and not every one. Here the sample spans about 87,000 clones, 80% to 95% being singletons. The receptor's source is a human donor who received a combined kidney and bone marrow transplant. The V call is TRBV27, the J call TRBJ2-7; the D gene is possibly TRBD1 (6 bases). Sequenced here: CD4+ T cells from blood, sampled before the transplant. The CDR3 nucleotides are TGTGCCAGCAGTTTAAGGTACGGGACACACTACGAGCAGTACTTC. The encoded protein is CASSLRYGTHYEQYF.